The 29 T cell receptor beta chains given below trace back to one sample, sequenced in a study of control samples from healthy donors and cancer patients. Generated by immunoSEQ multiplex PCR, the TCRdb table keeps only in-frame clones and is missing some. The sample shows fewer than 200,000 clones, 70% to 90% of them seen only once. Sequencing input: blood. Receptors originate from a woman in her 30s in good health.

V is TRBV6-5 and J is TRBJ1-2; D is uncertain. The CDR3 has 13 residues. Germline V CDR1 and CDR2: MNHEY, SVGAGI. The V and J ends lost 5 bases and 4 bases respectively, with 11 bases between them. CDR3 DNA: TGTGCCAGCAGTCGTCCAGGCACCTATGGCTACACCTTC. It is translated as CASSRPGTYGYTF.

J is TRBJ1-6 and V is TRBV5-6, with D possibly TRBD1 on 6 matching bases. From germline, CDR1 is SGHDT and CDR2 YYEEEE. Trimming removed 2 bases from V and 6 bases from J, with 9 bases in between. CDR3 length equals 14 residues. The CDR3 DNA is TGTGCCAGCAGCTTCCGGGACACTAATTCACCCCTCCACTTT. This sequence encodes CASSFRDTNSPLHF.

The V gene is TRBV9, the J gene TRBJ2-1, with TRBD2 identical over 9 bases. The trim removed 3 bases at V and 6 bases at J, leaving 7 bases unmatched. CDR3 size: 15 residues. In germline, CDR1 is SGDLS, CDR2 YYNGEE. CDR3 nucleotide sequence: TGTGCCAGCAGCGCCAGCGGGGGGTGGAGCAATGAGCAGTTCTTC. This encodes CASSASGGWSNEQFF.

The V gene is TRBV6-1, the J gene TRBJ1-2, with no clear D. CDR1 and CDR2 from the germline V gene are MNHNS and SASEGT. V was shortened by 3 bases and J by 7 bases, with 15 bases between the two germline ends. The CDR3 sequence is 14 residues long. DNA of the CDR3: TGTGCCAGCAGTGATGGAGTCGGAGCGTCTGGCTACACCTTC. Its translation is CASSDGVGASGYTF.

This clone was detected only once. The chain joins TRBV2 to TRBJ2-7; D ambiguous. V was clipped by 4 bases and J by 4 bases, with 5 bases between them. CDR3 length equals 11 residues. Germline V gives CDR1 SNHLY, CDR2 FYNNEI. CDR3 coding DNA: TGTGCCAGCAGTGGGAAATACGAGCAGTACTTC. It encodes CASSGKYEQYF.

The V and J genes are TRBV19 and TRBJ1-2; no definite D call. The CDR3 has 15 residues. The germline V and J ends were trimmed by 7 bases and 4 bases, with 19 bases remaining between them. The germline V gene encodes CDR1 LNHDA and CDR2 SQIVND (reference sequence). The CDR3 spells CASTLAAGSSYGYTF. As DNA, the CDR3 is TGTGCCAGTACCCTAGCAGCGGGGTCCAGCTATGGCTACACCTTC.

The CDR3 bases are TGTGCCAGCAGCCAAGATGGAGGAATACTTAACTATGGCTACACCTTC. It is translated as CASSQDGGILNYGYTF. The chain links TRBV4-2 to TRBJ1-2; D ambiguous. The length of the CDR3 is 16 residues. Germline V gene lookup returns CDR1 LGHNA and CDR2 YNFKEQ. Trimming took off 0 bases at V and 1 base at J, with 12 bases between the two ends.

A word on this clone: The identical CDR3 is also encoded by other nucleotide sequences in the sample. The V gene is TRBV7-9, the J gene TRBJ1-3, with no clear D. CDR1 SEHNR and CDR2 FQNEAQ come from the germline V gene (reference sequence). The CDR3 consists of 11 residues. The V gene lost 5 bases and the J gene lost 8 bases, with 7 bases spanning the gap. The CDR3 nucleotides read TGTGCCAGCAGCCTCGGGGACACCATATATTTT. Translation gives CASSLGDTIYF.

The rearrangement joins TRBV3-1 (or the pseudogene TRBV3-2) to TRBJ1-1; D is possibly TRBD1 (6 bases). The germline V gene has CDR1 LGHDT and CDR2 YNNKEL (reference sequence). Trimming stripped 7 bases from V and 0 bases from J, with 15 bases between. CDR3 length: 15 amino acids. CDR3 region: CASTQGRGLNTEAFF. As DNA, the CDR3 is TGTGCCAGCACCCAGGGGAGGGGTCTGAACACTGAAGCTTTCTTT.

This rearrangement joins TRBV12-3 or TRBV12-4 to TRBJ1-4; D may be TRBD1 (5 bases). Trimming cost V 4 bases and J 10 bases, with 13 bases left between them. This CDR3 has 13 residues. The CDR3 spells CASSWGGDRKLFF. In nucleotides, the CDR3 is TGTGCCAGCAGTTGGGGCGGGGACCGAAAACTGTTTTTT.

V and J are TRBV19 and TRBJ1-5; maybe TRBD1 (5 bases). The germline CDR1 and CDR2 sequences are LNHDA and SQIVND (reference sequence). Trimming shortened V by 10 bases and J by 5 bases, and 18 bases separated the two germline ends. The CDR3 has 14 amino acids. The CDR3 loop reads CATHPGVGDQPQHF. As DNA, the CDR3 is TGTGCCACCCACCCGGGAGTAGGGGATCAGCCCCAGCATTTT. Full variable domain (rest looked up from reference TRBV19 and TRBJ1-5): DGGITQSPKYLFRKEGQNVTLSCEQNLNHDAMYWYRQDPGQGLRLIYYSQIVNDFQKGDIAEGYSVSREKKESFPLTVTSAQKNPTAFYLCATHPGVGDQPQHFGDGTRLSIL.

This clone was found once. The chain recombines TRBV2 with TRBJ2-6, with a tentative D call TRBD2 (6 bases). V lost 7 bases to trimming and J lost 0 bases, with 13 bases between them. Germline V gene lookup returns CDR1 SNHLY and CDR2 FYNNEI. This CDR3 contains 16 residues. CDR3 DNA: TGTGCCAGCAACCGGGACTCCAACTCTGGGGCCAACGTCCTGACTTTC. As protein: CASNRDSNSGANVLTF.

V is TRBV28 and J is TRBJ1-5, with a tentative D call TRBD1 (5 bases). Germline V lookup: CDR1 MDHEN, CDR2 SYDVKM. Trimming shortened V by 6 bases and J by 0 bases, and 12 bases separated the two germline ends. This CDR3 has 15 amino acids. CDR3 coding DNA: TGTGCCAGCAGACTAGGGACGTTTAGCAATCAGCCCCAGCATTTT. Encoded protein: CASRLGTFSNQPQHF.

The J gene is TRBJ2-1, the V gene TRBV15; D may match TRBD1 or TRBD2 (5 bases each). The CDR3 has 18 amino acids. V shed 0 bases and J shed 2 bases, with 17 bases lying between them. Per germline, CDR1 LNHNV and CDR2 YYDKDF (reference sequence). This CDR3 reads CATSRDIGLRDPYNEQFF. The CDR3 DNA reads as TGTGCCACCAGCAGAGATATCGGTTTGAGGGACCCCTACAATGAGCAGTTCTTC.

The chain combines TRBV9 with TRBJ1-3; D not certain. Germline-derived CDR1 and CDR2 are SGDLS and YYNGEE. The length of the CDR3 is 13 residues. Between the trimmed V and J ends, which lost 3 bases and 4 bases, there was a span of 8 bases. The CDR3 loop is CASSGPAGNTIYF. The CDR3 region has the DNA TGTGCCAGCAGCGGGCCAGCAGGAAACACCATATATTTT.

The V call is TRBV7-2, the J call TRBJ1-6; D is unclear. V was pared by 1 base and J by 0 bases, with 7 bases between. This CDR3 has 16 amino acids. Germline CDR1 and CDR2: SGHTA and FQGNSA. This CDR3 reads CASSLGASSYNSPLHF. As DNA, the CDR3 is TGTGCCAGCAGCTTAGGCGCGAGCTCCTATAATTCACCCCTCCACTTT.

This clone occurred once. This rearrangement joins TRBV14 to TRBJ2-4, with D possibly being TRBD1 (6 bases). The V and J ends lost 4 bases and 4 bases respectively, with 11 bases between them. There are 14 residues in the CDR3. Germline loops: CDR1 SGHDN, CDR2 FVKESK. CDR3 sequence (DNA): TGTGCCAGCAGCCGAGTGGGGGCAAAAAACATTCAGTACTTC. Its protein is CASSRVGAKNIQYF.

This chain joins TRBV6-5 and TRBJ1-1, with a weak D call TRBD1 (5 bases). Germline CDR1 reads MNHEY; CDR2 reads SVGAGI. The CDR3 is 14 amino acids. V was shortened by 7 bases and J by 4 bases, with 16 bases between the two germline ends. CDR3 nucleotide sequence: TGTGCCAGCACCCCCAGGGTCACTGGCACTGAAGCTTTCTTT. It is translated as CASTPRVTGTEAFF.

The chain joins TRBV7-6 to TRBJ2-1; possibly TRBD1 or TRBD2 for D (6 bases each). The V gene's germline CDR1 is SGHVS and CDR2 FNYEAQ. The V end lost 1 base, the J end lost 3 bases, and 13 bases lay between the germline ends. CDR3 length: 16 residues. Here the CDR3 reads CASSLDGGGFYNEQFF. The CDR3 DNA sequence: TGTGCCAGCAGCTTAGACGGGGGCGGGTTCTACAATGAGCAGTTCTTC. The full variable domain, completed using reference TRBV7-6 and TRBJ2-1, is GAGVSQSPRYKVTKRGQDVALRCDPISGHVSLYWYRQALGQGPEFLTYFNYEAQQDKSGLPNDRFSAERPEGSISTLTIQRTEQRDSAMYRCASSLDGGGFYNEQFFGPGTRLTVL.

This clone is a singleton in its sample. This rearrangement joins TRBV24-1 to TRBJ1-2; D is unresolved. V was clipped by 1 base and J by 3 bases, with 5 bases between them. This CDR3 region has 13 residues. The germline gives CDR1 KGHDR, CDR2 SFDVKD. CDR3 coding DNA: TGTGCCACCAGTGATTTACGGGACTATGGCTACACCTTC. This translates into CATSDLRDYGYTF.

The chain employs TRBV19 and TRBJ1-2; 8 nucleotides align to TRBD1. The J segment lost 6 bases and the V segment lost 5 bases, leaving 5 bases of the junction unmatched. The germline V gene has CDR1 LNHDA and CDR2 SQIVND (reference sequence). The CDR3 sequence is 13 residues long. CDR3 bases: TGTGCCAGTAGTGAGGACAGGGTCGATGGCTACACCTTC. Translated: CASSEDRVDGYTF.

CDR3: CASGLEGTSGRGGAYEQYF. For the CDR3, the DNA is TGTGCTAGTGGTTTGGAAGGGACTAGCGGGAGAGGGGGGGCCTACGAGCAGTACTTC. The gene calls are TRBV12-5 and TRBJ2-7, with 14 bases matching TRBD2. After removal of 1 base from V and 2 bases from J, the junction contained 10 bases not matched to a gene. Germline loops: CDR1 LGHNT, CDR2 FRNRAP. The CDR3 runs 19 residues.

CDR3 sequence: CASSAFGANEQYF. The DNA for the CDR3 is TGTGCCAGCAGCGCATTCGGCGCCAACGAGCAGTACTTC. This chain connects TRBV6-5 to TRBJ2-7; unclear D gene. This CDR3 contains 13 residues. Looked up from germline, CDR1 is MNHEY and CDR2 is SVGAGI. Between the trimmed V and J ends, which lost 6 bases and 5 bases, there was a span of 14 bases.

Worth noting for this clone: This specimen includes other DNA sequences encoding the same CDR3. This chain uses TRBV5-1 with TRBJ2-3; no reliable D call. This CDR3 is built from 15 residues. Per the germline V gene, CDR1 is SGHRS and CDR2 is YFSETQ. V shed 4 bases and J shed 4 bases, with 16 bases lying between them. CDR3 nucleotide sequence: TGCGCCAGCAGCCTGTCTCTCACCAATTCAGATACGCAGTATTTT. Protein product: CASSLSLTNSDTQYF.

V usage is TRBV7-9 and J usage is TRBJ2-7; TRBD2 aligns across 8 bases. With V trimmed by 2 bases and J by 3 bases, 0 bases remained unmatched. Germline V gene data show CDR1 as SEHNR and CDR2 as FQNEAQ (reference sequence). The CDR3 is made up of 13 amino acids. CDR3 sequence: CASSLSGGYEQYF. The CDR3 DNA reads TGTGCCAGCAGCTTAAGCGGGGGCTACGAGCAGTACTTC.

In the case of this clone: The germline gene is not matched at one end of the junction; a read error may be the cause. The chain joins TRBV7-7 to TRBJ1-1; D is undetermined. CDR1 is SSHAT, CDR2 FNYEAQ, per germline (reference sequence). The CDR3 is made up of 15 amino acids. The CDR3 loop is CASSLFDGENTEAFF. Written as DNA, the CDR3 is TGTGCTAGCAGCTTATTTGATGGAGAGAACACTGAAGCTTTCTTT. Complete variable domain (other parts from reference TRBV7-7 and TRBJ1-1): GAGVSQSPRYKVTKRGQDVTLRCDPISSHATLYWYQQALGQGPEFLTYFNYEAQPDKSGLPSDRFSAERPEGSISTLTIQRTEQRDSAMYRCASSLFDGENTEAFFGQGTRLTVV.

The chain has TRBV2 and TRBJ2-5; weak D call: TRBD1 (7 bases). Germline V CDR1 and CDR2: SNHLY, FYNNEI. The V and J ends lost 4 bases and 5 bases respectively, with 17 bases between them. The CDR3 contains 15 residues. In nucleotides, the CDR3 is TGTGCCAGCAGTGGGGCGGGACAGCCCAGGGAGACCCAGTACTTC. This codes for CASSGAGQPRETQYF.

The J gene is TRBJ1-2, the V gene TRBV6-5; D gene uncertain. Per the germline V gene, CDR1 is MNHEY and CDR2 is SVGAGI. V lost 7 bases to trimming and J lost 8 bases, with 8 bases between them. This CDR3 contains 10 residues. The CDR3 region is CASTTLGYTF. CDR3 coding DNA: TGTGCCAGCACTACGTTGGGCTACACCTTC.

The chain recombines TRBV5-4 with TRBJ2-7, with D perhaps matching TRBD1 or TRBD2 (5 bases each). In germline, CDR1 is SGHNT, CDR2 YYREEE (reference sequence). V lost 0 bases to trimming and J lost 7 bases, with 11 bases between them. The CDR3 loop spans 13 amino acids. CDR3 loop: CASSLELGDEQYV. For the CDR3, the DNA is TGTGCCAGCAGCTTGGAGTTGGGGGATGAGCAGTACGTC.